This T cell receptor beta chain was profiled in a study of blood T cell repertoires in COVID-19. Sequenced by immunoSEQ multiplex PCR; TCRdb stores in-frame clones only, minus some. In the table there are hundreds of thousands of clones, roughly 85% of which are singletons. Sample: peripheral blood. This TCR was recovered from a human donor in a cohort sampled during active COVID-19.

CDR3 sequence reads: CASSPLAFTDTQYF. In nucleotides, the CDR3 is TGTGCCAGCTCACCTTTAGCGTTCACAGATACGCAGTATTTT. The chain uses TRBV18 and TRBJ2-3; a possible D gene is TRBD2 (5 bases). The V and J ends lost 3 bases and 2 bases respectively, with 9 bases between them. The germline gives CDR1 KGHSH, CDR2 LQKENI. This CDR3 has 14 amino acids.